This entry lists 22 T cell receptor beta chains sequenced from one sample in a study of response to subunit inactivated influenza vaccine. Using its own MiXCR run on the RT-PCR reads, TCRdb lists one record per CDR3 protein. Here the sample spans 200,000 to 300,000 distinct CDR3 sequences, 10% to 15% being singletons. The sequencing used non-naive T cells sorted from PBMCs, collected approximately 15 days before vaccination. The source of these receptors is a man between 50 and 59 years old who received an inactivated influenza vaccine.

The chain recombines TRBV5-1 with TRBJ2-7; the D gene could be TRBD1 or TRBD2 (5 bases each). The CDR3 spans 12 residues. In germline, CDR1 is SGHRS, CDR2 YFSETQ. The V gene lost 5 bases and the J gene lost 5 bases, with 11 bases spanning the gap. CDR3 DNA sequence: TGCGCCAGCAGTAACCGGGGCCACGAGCAGTACTTC. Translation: CASSNRGHEQYF. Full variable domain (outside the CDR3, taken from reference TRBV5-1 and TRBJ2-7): KAGVTQTPRYLIKTRGQQVTLSCSPISGHRSVSWYQQTPGQGLQFLFEYFSETQRNKGNFPGRFSGRQFSNSRSEMNVSTLELGDSALYLCASSNRGHEQYFGPGTRLTVT.

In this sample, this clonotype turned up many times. CDR3 region: CASTKDRVWNEKLFF. The CDR3 DNA reads TGTGCCAGCACCAAAGACAGGGTGTGGAATGAAAAACTGTTTTTT. The rearrangement joins TRBV12-3 or TRBV12-4 to TRBJ1-4; TRBD1 aligns across 7 bases. The CDR3 totals 15 residues. The junction had 10 bases not matched to a gene; V was cut back by 7 bases and J by 5 bases.

As DNA, the CDR3 is TGTGCCAGCAGCTGGGCCGGGGAGCTGTTTTTT. This gives the protein CASSWAGELFF. This chain connects TRBV7-8 to TRBJ2-2; no clear D. Looked up from germline, CDR1 is SGHVS and CDR2 is FQNEAQ. V was shortened by 4 bases and J by 6 bases, with 3 bases between the two germline ends. The CDR3 is 11 amino acids. Full variable domain (missing parts from reference TRBV7-8 and TRBJ2-2): GAGVSQSPRYKVAKRGQDVALRCDPISGHVSLFWYQQALGQGPEFLTYFQNEAQLDKSGLPSDRFFAERPEGSVSTLKIQRTQQEDSAVYLCASSWAGELFFGEGSRLTVL.

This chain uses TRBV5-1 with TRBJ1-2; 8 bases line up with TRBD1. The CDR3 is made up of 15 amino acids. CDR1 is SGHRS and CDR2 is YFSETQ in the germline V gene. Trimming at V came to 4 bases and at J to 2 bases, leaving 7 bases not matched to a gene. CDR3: CASSAYRGKNYGYTF. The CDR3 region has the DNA TGCGCCAGCAGCGCCTACAGGGGGAAAAACTATGGCTACACCTTC.

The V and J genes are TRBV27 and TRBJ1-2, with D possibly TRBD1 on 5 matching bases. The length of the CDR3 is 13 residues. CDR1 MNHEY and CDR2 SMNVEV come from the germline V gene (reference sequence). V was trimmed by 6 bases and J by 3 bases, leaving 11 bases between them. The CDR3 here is CASRGRMYYGYTF. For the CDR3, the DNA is TGTGCCAGCAGGGGACGGATGTACTATGGCTACACCTTC.

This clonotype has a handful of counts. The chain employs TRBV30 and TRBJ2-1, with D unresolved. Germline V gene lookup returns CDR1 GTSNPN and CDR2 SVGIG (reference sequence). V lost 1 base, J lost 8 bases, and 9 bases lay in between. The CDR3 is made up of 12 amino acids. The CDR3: CAWSDLTHEQFF. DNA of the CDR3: TGTGCCTGGAGTGATCTGACCCATGAGCAGTTCTTC.

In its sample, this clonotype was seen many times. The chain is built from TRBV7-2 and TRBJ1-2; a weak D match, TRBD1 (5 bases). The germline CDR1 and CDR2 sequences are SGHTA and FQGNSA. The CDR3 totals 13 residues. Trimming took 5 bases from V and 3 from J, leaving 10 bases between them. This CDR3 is CASSPPGYYGYTF. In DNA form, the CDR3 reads TGTGCCAGCAGCCCCCCAGGGTACTATGGCTACACCTTC. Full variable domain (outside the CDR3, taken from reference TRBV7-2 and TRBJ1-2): GAGVSQSPSNKVTEKGKDVELRCDPISGHTALYWYRQSLGQGLEFLIYFQGNSAPDKSGLPSDRFSAERTGGSVSTLTIQRTQQEDSAVYLCASSPPGYYGYTFGSGTRLTVV.

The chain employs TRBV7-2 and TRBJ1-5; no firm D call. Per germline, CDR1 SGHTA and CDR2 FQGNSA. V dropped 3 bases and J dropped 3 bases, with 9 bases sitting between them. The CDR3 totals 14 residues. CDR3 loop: CASSFGQYNQPQHF. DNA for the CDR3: TGTGCCAGCAGCTTCGGGCAGTACAATCAGCCCCAGCATTTT.

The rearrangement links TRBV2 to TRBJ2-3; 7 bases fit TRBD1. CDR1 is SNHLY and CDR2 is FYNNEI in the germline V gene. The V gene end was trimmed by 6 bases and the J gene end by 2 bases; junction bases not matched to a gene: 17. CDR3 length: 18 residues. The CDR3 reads CASRNRGRVPEVTDTQYF. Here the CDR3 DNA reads TGTGCCAGCAGAAACAGGGGTAGAGTCCCCGAAGTCACAGATACGCAGTATTTT.

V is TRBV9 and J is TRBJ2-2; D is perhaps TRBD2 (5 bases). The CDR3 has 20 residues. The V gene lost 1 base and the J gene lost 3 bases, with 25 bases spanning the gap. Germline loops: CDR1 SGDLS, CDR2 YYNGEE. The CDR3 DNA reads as TGTGCCAGCAGCGTACCCTACTCGGTGATCGGGGTCGACGACACCGGGGAGCTGTTTTTT. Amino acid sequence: CASSVPYSVIGVDDTGELFF.

For the CDR3, the DNA is TGTGCCAGCAGCCAGCAGGTGAACACTGAAGCTTTCTTT. Its protein is CASSQQVNTEAFF. J is TRBJ1-1 and V is TRBV14; no definite D call. The germline V gene encodes CDR1 SGHDN and CDR2 FVKESK. The ends were cut back, 3 bases at V and 0 bases at J, with 5 bases in the middle. This CDR3 spans 13 amino acids.

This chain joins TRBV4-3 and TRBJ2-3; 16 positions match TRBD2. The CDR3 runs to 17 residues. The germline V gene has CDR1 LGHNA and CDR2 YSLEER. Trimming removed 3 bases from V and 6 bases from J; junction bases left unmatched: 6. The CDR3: CASSQGLAGGPGDTQYF. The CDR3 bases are TGCGCCAGCAGCCAGGGACTAGCGGGAGGGCCAGGGGATACGCAGTATTTT.

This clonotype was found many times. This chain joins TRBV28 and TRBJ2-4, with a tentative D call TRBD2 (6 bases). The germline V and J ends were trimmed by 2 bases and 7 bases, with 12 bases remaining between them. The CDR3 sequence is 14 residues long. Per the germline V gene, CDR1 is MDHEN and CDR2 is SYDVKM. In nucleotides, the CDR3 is TGTGCCAGCAGTTTACCTTCGGACTATAACATTCAGTACTTC. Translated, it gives CASSLPSDYNIQYF.

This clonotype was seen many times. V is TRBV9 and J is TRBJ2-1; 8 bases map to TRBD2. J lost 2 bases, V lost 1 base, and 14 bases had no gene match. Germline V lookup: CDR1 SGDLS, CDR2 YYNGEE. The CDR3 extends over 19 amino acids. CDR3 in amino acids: CASSVFALAGKGPYNEQFF. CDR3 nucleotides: TGTGCCAGCAGCGTATTTGCTTTAGCGGGAAAGGGGCCCTACAATGAGCAGTTCTTC.

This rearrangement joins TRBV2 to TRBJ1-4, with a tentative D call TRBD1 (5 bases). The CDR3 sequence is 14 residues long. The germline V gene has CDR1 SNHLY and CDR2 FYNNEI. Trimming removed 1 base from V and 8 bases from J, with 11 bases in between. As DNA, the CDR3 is TGTGCCAGCAGTGAAGGCAGGGTAGCCGAAAAACTGTTTTTT. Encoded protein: CASSEGRVAEKLFF.

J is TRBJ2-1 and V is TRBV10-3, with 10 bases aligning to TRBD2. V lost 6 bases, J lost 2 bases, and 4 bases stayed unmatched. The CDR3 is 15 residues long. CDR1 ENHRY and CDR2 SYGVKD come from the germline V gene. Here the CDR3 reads CAISLAGVAYNEQFF. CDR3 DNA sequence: TGTGCCATCAGCCTAGCGGGAGTCGCCTACAATGAGCAGTTCTTC.

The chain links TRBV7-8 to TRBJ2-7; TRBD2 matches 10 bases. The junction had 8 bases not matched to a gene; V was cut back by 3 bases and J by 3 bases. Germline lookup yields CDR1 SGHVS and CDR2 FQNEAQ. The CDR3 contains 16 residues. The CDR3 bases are TGTGCCAGCAGCTTTCCTCCTAGCGGGAGTATCTACGAGCAGTACTTC. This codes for CASSFPPSGSIYEQYF.

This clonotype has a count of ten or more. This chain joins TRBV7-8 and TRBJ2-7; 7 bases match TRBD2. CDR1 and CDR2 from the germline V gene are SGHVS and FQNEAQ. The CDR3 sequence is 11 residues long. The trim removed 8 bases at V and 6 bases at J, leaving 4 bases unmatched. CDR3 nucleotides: TGTGCCAGCGGGTTAGCGGGCGAGCAGTACTTC. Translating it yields CASGLAGEQYF.

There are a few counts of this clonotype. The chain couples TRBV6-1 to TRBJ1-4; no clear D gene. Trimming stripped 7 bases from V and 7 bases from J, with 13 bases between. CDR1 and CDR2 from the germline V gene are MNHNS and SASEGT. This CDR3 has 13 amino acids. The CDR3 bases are TGTGCCAGCACCAAGAATCAAGGTGAAAAACTGTTTTTT. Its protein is CASTKNQGEKLFF.

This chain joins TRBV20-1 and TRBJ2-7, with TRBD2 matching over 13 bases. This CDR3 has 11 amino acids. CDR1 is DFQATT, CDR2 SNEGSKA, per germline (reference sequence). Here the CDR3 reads CSGLAGVEQYF. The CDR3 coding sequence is TGCAGCGGACTAGCGGGAGTCGAGCAGTACTTC.

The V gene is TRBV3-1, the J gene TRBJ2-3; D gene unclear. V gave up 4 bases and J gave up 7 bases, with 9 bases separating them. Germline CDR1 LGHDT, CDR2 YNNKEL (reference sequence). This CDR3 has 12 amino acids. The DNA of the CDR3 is TGTGCCAGCAGCCTGACTGAGTATACGCAGTATTTT. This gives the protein CASSLTEYTQYF.

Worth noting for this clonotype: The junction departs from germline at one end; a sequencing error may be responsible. The CDR3: CASSSGPGRQAF. Here the CDR3 DNA reads TGTGCCAGCAGCTCTGGACCGGGACGTCAGGCCTTC. The chain carries TRBV6-6 and TRBJ2-7; D may correspond to TRBD1 or TRBD2 (5 bases each). Germline V gene sequence: CDR1 MNHNY, CDR2 SVGAGI (reference sequence). The CDR3 loop spans 12 amino acids.